This TCR beta chain was captured by sequencing in a study of blood T cell repertoires in COVID-19. Trimming took 5 bases from V and 4 from J, leaving 9 bases between them. This CDR3 has 12 amino acids. TCRdb's table, derived via immunoSEQ multiplex PCR, lists solely in-frame clones and lacks some. In the table there are approximately 150,000 clones, less than 90% of which are singletons. The material sequenced was PBMCs or T cells enriched from blood (not recorded which). The V and J genes are TRBV12-3 or TRBV12-4 and TRBJ2-7; TRBD2 might be the D (5 bases). The origin of this receptor is a human donor with acute COVID-19. The donor label of this sample is uncertain. CDR3 in amino acids: CASSPAGYEQYF. CDR3 DNA sequence: TGTGCCAGCAGTCCGGCGGGTTACGAGCAGTACTTC.